Listed here are 28 T cell receptor beta chains from one sample, sequenced in a study of blood T cell repertoires in COVID-19. Generated by immunoSEQ multiplex PCR, the TCRdb table keeps only in-frame clones and is missing some. The data show 360,000 or so clones, with roughly 89% seen just once and 1.5% to 2% held by the top ten. Sequenced input: PBMCs or T cells enriched from blood (not recorded which). The receptors were gathered from a woman in her twenties or thirties who had recovered from COVID-19.

CDR3 nucleotides: TGTGCCAGCAGCTTGGTATCTAACTATGGCTACACCTTC. Its translation: CASSLVSNYGYTF. The chain has TRBV5-4 and TRBJ1-2; D is unclear. The CDR3 totals 13 residues. Looked up from germline, CDR1 is SGHNT and CDR2 is YYREEE (reference sequence). The germline V and J ends were trimmed by 0 bases and 0 bases, with 3 bases remaining between them.

The chain employs TRBV5-6 and TRBJ2-3; 9 bases map to TRBD2. From germline, CDR1 is SGHDT and CDR2 YYEEEE. The CDR3 consists of 16 residues. The trim removed 4 bases at V and 2 bases at J, leaving 8 bases unmatched. The CDR3 DNA reads TGTGCCAGCAGCCTCCTCCTAGCGGGAATCACAGATACGCAGTATTTT. Residues: CASSLLLAGITDTQYF.

V gene TRBV18 combines with J gene TRBJ1-2, with 9 nucleotides matching TRBD1. This CDR3 is built from 13 residues. The germline V gene has CDR1 KGHSH and CDR2 LQKENI. V was clipped by 5 bases and J by 5 bases; unmatched bases: 3. The CDR3 region is CASSTDRGYGYTF. CDR3 nucleotides: TGTGCCAGCTCAACGGACAGGGGTTATGGCTACACCTTC.

The rearrangement joins TRBV7-9 to TRBJ2-4; D call uncertain. Per germline, CDR1 SEHNR and CDR2 FQNEAQ (reference sequence). The CDR3 contains 15 residues. Trimming pared 1 base from V and 0 bases from J, leaving 7 bases between. The CDR3, as DNA: TGTGCCAGCAGCTTAGATCTCGGAGCCAAAAACATTCAGTACTTC. It is translated as CASSLDLGAKNIQYF. Together with reference TRBV7-9 and TRBJ2-4, the CDR3 gives the full variable domain: DTGVSQNPRHKITKRGQNVTFRCDPISEHNRLYWYRQTLGQGPEFLTYFQNEAQLEKSRLLSDRFSAERPKGSFSTLEIQRTEQGDSAMYLCASSLDLGAKNIQYFGAGTRLSVL.

The rearrangement joins TRBV5-8 to TRBJ2-7; 7 nucleotides match TRBD1. The ends lost 0 bases at V and 4 bases at J; junction bases unmatched: 7. The length of the CDR3 is 15 residues. Germline CDR1 SGHTS, CDR2 YDEGEE. CDR3 in amino acids: CASSLGGTETYEQYF. DNA of the CDR3: TGTGCCAGCAGCTTGGGTGGGACAGAAACTTACGAGCAGTACTTC.

The chain carries TRBV9 and TRBJ2-1; 10 bases agree with TRBD2. CDR1 and CDR2 from the germline V gene are SGDLS and YYNGEE. V was clipped by 1 base and J by 7 bases; unmatched bases: 8. The CDR3 spans 16 residues. The CDR3 bases are TGTGCCAGCAGCGTATTAAGCGGGAGGGCCTTGAATGAGCAGTTCTTC. Translating gives CASSVLSGRALNEQFF.

This chain connects TRBV3-1 (or the pseudogene TRBV3-2) to TRBJ2-3; maybe TRBD2 (7 bases). Trimming cost V 0 bases and J 1 base, with 14 bases left between them. The CDR3 contains 17 residues. Per germline, CDR1 LGHDT and CDR2 YNNKEL (reference sequence). The CDR3 region is CASSQDEAGARTDTQYF. DNA for the CDR3: TGTGCCAGCAGCCAAGATGAGGCGGGGGCGCGCACAGATACGCAGTATTTT.

Points on this clone: Other DNA sequences in the same sample also yield this CDR3. The chain combines TRBV5-1 with TRBJ2-2; 11 nucleotides align to TRBD2. J was trimmed by 5 bases and V by 0 bases; bases with no gene match: 0. Germline V CDR1 and CDR2: SGHRS, YFSETQ. CDR3 length: 15 amino acids. The CDR3 loop is CASSLASGRTGELFF. The CDR3 coding sequence is TGCGCCAGCAGCTTGGCTAGCGGGAGGACCGGGGAGCTGTTTTTT.

This clone was observed a few times. The V call is TRBV6-2 or TRBV6-3, the J call TRBJ1-2, with D possibly TRBD1 on 6 matching bases. Germline assignment: CDR1 MNHEY and CDR2 SVGEGT. CDR3 size: 15 residues. V was shortened by 4 bases and J by 4 bases, with 16 bases between the two germline ends. CDR3 bases: TGTGCCAGCAGTTTCCAGGGGAAGGGCGGCTATGGCTACACCTTC. Protein product: CASSFQGKGGYGYTF.

This clone has a handful of counts. The gene calls are TRBV3-1 (or the pseudogene TRBV3-2) and TRBJ1-6, with unresolved D. Trimming took off 8 bases at V and 9 bases at J, with 11 bases between the two ends. This CDR3 contains 12 residues. Germline CDR1 and CDR2: LGHDT and YNNKEL (reference sequence). CDR3 protein: CASSWHASPLHF. CDR3 in DNA: TGTGCCAGCTCGTGGCACGCTTCACCCCTCCACTTT.

The chain is built from TRBV5-1 and TRBJ2-1; 7 nucleotides align to TRBD1. CDR1 and CDR2 (germline): SGHRS, YFSETQ. V gave up 0 bases and J gave up 6 bases; unmatched junction bases: 6. This CDR3 is 15 amino acids long. DNA of the CDR3: TGCGCCAGCAGCTTGGTACAGGGGATGGGCAATGAGCAGTTCTTC. As protein: CASSLVQGMGNEQFF.

This clone was seen a handful of times. The chain links TRBV5-6 to TRBJ1-2, with D hard to call. V lost 1 base and J 6 bases, leaving 10 bases between the germline ends. From germline, CDR1 is SGHDT and CDR2 YYEEEE. The CDR3 sequence is 13 residues long. CDR3 DNA sequence: TGTGCCAGCAGCTTGCAGGTTTTCGATGGCTACACCTTC. It translates to CASSLQVFDGYTF. The full variable domain, with the rest looked up from reference TRBV5-6 and TRBJ1-2, is DAGVTQSPTHLIKTRGQQVTLRCSPKSGHDTVSWYQQALGQGPQFIFQYYEEEERQRGNFPDRFSGHQFPNYSSELNVNALLLGDSALYLCASSLQVFDGYTFGSGTRLTVV.

This clone was counted between two and nine times. The rearrangement links TRBV19 to TRBJ1-6; 8 bases are a match to TRBD1. CDR1 and CDR2 (germline): LNHDA, SQIVND (reference sequence). Trimming took 4 bases from V and 4 from J; bases not matched to a gene: 0. The CDR3 has 14 amino acids. The CDR3 region is CASSNRGYNSPLHF. In nucleotides, the CDR3 is TGTGCCAGTAGTAACAGGGGGTATAATTCACCCCTCCACTTT.

The chain recombines TRBV11-2 with TRBJ1-1; D gene unclear. The CDR3 totals 14 residues. The ends were cut back, 4 bases at V and 4 bases at J, with 13 bases in the middle. Germline CDR1 SGHAT, CDR2 FQNNGV. DNA of the CDR3: TGTGCCAGCAGCTCCCCGTCTCGGGGCACTGAAGCTTTCTTT. Translated: CASSSPSRGTEAFF.

The chain employs TRBV30 and TRBJ2-2; 8 nucleotides match TRBD1. The CDR3 runs to 18 residues. V shed 1 base, J shed 7 bases, and the junction held 17 bases outside the gene matches. CDR1 and CDR2 (germline): GTSNPN, SVGIG (reference sequence). CDR3 DNA sequence: TGTGCCTGGAGTGGGTCCCGGTGGGGCAGGGGGCTGTACGGGGAGCTGTTTTTT. Protein: CAWSGSRWGRGLYGELFF.

Worth noting for this clone: The sample has other DNA sequences that encode this CDR3 too. CDR3 residues: CSASRDRVINEQYF. In nucleotides, the CDR3 is TGCAGTGCTAGTCGGGACAGGGTAATTAACGAGCAGTACTTC. The rearrangement joins TRBV20-1 to TRBJ2-7, with 9 bases lining up with TRBD1. CDR3 length: 14 residues. CDR1 and CDR2 (germline): DFQATT, SNEGSKA (reference sequence). Trimming cost V 3 bases and J 5 bases; bases outside gene matches: 8.

This chain joins TRBV5-1 and TRBJ1-1, with a weak D call TRBD1 (6 bases). Germline values: CDR1 SGHRS, CDR2 YFSETQ. The CDR3 is made up of 15 amino acids. Trimming shortened V by 4 bases and J by 7 bases, and 20 bases separated the two germline ends. CDR3 residues: CASSPEGQRGGEAFF. In DNA form, the CDR3 reads TGCGCCAGCAGCCCGGAGGGACAACGCGGGGGTGAAGCTTTCTTT.

The gene calls are TRBV13 and TRBJ2-7; D is ambiguous. Germline assignment: CDR1 PRHDT and CDR2 FYEKMQ (reference sequence). The CDR3 is 13 residues long. Trimming cost V 4 bases and J 3 bases, with 10 bases left between them. This chain's CDR3 is CASSSQSGYEQYF. DNA of the CDR3: TGTGCCAGCAGCTCCCAGTCAGGCTACGAGCAGTACTTC.

V is TRBV16 and J is TRBJ1-2; 8 nucleotides line up with TRBD1. The CDR3 length is 14 residues. Germline loops: CDR1 KGHSY, CDR2 FQNENV. The V segment lost 4 bases and the J segment 4 bases; nucleotides outside the gene matches: 5. The CDR3 sequence is CASSPTGDSYGYTF. In DNA form, the CDR3 reads TGTGCCAGCAGCCCGACAGGGGACAGCTATGGCTACACCTTC.

The V and J genes are TRBV6-5 and TRBJ1-6; D is undetermined. V lost 2 bases, J lost 6 bases, and 8 bases lay in between. The CDR3 sequence is 14 residues long. CDR1 and CDR2 from the germline V gene are MNHEY and SVGAGI. The CDR3 sequence is CASSYTALNSPLHF. As DNA, the CDR3 is TGTGCCAGCAGTTACACAGCCCTTAATTCACCCCTCCACTTT.

This chain joins TRBV19 and TRBJ1-1, with D tentatively TRBD1 (6 bases). Germline V gene lookup returns CDR1 LNHDA and CDR2 SQIVND (reference sequence). CDR3 length: 13 amino acids. Trimming took 5 bases from V and 0 from J, leaving 7 bases between them. CDR3 loop: CASSQGMNTEAFF. CDR3 bases: TGTGCCAGTAGTCAGGGGATGAACACTGAAGCTTTCTTT.

The J gene is TRBJ1-6, the V gene TRBV14; D is uncertain. Trimming stripped 3 bases from V and 7 bases from J, with 7 bases between. Germline V CDR1 and CDR2: SGHDN, FVKESK. CDR3 length: 13 amino acids. CDR3 in amino acids: CASSQLRNSPLHF. The CDR3 bases are TGTGCCAGCAGCCAGCTAAGAAATTCACCCCTCCACTTT. Full variable domain (missing parts from reference TRBV14 and TRBJ1-6): EAGVTQFPSHSVIEKGQTVTLRCDPISGHDNLYWYRRVMGKEIKFLLHFVKESKQDESGMPNNRFLAERTGGTYSTLKVQPAELEDSGVYFCASSQLRNSPLHFGNGTRLTVT.

V is TRBV29-1 and J is TRBJ1-2, with D unresolved. The V end lost 4 bases, the J end lost 6 bases, and 27 bases lay between the germline ends. From germline, CDR1 is SQVTM and CDR2 ANQGSEA. The CDR3 is made up of 17 amino acids. CDR3 residues: CSVVFGEDLRPMNGYTF. The CDR3 DNA is TGCAGCGTTGTCTTCGGCGAAGACTTAAGGCCCATGAATGGCTACACCTTC.

Comments on this clone: Mismatch with germline at one junction end may stem from a read error. This chain connects TRBV7-7 to TRBJ2-2; D is possibly TRBD1 (5 bases). Germline-derived CDR1 and CDR2 are SSHAT and FNYEAQ (reference sequence). The CDR3 runs 15 residues. The CDR3 DNA follows: TGTGCTAGCAGCTTACGGCAGGGTGACACCGGGGAGCTGTTTTTT. Encoded protein: CASSLRQGDTGELFF.

The V gene is TRBV10-3, the J gene TRBJ1-1; a possible D gene is TRBD1 (6 bases). Trimming took 11 bases from V and 4 from J, leaving 20 bases between them. From germline, CDR1 is ENHRY and CDR2 SYGVKD. The CDR3 extends over 14 amino acids. The CDR3 nucleotides read TGTGCCGTGCAGCCGAAGGGGGTGGGCACTGAAGCTTTCTTT. Amino acids: CAVQPKGVGTEAFF.

The rearrangement links TRBV11-1 to TRBJ2-1; 8 bases fit TRBD1. This CDR3 spans 16 amino acids. The V and J ends lost 2 bases and 5 bases, in that order; junction bases with no gene match: 8. Germline V gives CDR1 SGHAT, CDR2 FQDESV (reference sequence). The CDR3 DNA follows: TGTGCCAGCAGCTTAAACGACGGGACAGGTAACAATGAGCAGTTCTTC. This sequence encodes CASSLNDGTGNNEQFF.

Written as DNA, the CDR3 is TGTGCCAGCAGTTCGGGGACAGGGGAGAATCAGCCCCAGCATTTT. Its translation: CASSSGTGENQPQHF. The V call is TRBV2, the J call TRBJ1-5; 10 positions match TRBD1. Germline lookup yields CDR1 SNHLY and CDR2 FYNNEI. The CDR3 loop spans 15 amino acids. The V segment lost 5 bases and the J segment 4 bases; nucleotides outside the gene matches: 5.

The chain has TRBV13 and TRBJ2-5; 11 bases align to TRBD2. The CDR3 contains 17 residues. Germline V lookup: CDR1 PRHDT, CDR2 FYEKMQ (reference sequence). J was trimmed by 5 bases and V by 2 bases; bases with no gene match: 10. The CDR3 loop reads CASSLTPSGGPRETQYF. The CDR3, as DNA: TGTGCCAGCAGCTTAACCCCTAGCGGGGGGCCTCGGGAGACCCAGTACTTC. Supplemented by reference TRBV13 and TRBJ2-5, the full variable domain reads AAGVIQSPRHLIKEKRETATLKCYPIPRHDTVYWYQQGPGQDPQFLISFYEKMQSDKGSIPDRFSAQQFSDYHSELNMSSLELGDSALYFCASSLTPSGGPRETQYFGPGTRLLVL.